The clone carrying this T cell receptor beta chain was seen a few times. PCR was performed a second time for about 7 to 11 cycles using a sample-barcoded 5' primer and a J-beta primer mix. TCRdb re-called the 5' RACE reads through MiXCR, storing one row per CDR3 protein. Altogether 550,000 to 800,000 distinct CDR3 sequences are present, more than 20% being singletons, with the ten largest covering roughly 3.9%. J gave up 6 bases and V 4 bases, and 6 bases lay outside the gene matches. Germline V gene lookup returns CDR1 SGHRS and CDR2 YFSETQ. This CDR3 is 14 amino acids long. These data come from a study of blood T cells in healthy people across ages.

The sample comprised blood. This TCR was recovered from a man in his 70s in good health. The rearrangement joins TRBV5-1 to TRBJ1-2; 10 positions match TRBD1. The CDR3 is CASSVRQGANGYTF. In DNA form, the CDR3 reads TGCGCCAGCAGCGTACGACAGGGGGCTAATGGCTACACCTTC. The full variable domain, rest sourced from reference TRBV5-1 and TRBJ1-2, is KAGVTQTPRYLIKTRGQQVTLSCSPISGHRSVSWYQQTPGQGLQFLFEYFSETQRNKGNFPGRFSGRQFSNSRSEMNVSTLELGDSALYLCASSVRQGANGYTFGSGTRLTVV.